This T cell receptor beta chain stems from a study of monozygotic twins with cystic fibrosis. In the study overall: With about 15 PCR cycles, barcoded libraries came from about 3 micrograms of fragmented DNA.

V was shortened by 3 bases and J by 0 bases, with 20 bases between the two germline ends. This CDR3 region has 18 residues. CDR1 and CDR2 from the germline V gene are LNHNV and YYDKDF (reference sequence). TCRdb's copy holds only in-frame clones and misses some; the assay was immunoSEQ multiplex PCR. The table includes about 22,000 clones, around nine tenths detected once. Specimen: blood. This receptor was identified in a woman aged 25 to 39 with cystic fibrosis. The gene calls are TRBV15 and TRBJ1-1, with a tentative D call TRBD1 (5 bases). The CDR3 sequence is CATSRGNRSPDMNTEAFF. The CDR3 bases are TGTGCCACCAGCAGGGGAAATAGGTCCCCGGACATGAACACTGAAGCTTTCTTT.